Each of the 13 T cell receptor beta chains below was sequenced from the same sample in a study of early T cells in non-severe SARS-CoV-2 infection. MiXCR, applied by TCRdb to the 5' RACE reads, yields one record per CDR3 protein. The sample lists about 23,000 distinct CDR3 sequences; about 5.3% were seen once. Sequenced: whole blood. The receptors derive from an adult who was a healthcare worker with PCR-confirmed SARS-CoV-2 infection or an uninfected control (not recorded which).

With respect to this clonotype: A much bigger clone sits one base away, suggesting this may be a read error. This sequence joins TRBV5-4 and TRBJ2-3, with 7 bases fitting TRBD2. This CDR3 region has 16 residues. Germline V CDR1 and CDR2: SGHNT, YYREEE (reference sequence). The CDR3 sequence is CTSSEKAGTVGFTQYF. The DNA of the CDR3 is TGCACCAGCAGCGAGAAAGCGGGAACAGTGGGGTTTACGCAGTATTTT.

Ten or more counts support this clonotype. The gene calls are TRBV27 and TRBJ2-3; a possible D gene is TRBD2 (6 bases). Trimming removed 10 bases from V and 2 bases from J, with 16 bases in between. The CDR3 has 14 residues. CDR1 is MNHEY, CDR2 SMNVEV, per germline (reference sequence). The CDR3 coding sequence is TGTGCCACCCAGGAGGGCCCCGCCACAGATACGCAGTATTTT. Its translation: CATQEGPATDTQYF.

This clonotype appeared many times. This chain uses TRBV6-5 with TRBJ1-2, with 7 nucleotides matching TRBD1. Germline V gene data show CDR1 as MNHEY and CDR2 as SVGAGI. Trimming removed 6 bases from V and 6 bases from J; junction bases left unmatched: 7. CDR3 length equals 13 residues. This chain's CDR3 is CASRLPQGNGYTF. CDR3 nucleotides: TGTGCCAGCAGGCTTCCACAGGGGAATGGCTACACCTTC.

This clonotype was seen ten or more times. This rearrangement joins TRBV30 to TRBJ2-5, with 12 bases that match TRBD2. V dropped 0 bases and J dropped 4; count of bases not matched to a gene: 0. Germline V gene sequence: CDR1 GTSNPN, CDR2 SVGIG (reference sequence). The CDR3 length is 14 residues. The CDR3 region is CAWSVLAGGETQYF. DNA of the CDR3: TGTGCCTGGAGTGTACTAGCGGGAGGAGAGACCCAGTACTTC.

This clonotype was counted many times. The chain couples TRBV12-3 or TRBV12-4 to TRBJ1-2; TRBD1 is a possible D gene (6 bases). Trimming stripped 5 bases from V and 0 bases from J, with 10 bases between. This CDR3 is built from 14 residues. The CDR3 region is CASSPRQANYGYTF. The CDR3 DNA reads TGTGCCAGCAGTCCACGACAGGCTAACTATGGCTACACCTTC.

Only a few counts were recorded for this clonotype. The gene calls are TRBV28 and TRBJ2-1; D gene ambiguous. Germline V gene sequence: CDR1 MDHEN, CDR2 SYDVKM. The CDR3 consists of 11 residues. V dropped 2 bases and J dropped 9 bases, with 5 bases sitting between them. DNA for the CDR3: TGTGCCAGCAGTTTAAGGAGTGAGCAGTTCTTC. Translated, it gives CASSLRSEQFF.

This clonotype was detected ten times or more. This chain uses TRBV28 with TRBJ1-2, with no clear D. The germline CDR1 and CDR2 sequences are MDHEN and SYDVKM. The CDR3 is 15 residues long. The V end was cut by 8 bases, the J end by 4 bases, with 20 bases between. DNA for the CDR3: TGTGCCAGCCTTAGTCCCCAACTAGGGCGCTATGGCTACACCTTC. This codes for CASLSPQLGRYGYTF.

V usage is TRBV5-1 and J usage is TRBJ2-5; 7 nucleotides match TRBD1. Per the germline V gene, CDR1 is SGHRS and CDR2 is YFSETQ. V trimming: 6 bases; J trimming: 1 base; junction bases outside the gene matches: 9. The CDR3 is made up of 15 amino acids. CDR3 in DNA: TGCGCCAGCATGTCTAGGGGGCAGGGCCAAGAGACCCAGTACTTC. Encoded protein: CASMSRGQGQETQYF.

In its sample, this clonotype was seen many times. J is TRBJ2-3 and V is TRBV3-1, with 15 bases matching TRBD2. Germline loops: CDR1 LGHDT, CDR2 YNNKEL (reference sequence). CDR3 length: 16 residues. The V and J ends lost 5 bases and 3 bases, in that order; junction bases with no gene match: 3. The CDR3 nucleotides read TGTGCCAGCAGCGGGACTAGCGGGAGGTTGACAGATACGCAGTATTTT. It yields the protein CASSGTSGRLTDTQYF.

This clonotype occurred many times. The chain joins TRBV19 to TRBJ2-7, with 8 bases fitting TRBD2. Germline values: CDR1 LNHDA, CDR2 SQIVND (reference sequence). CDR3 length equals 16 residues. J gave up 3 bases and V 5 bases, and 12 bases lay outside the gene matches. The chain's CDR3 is CASSSRTSQTHYEQYF. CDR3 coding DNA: TGTGCCAGTAGTTCACGGACTAGCCAAACCCACTACGAGCAGTACTTC.

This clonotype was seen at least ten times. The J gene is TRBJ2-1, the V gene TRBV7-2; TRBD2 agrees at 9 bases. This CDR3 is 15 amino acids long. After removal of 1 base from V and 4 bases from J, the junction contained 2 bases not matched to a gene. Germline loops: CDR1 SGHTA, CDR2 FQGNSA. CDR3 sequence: CASSLERGAYNEQFF. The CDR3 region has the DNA TGTGCCAGCAGCTTAGAGCGGGGGGCTTACAATGAGCAGTTCTTC.

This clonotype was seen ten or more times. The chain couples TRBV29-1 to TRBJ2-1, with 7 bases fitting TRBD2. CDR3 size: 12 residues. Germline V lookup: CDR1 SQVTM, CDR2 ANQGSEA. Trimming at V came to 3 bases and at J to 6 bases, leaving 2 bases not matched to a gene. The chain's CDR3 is CSVDVAGNEQFF. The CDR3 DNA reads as TGCAGCGTTGATGTAGCGGGCAATGAGCAGTTCTTC.

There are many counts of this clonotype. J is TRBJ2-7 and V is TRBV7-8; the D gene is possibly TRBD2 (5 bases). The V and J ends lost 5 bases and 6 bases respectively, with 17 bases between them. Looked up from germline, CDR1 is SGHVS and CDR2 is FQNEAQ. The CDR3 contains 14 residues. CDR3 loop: CASSPILRAGEQYV. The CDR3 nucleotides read TGTGCCAGCAGCCCGATTCTCCGGGCGGGCGAGCAGTACGTC.